These 27 T cell receptor beta chains came from one sample sequenced in a study of regulatory T cells in long-lasting Graves disease. The time point denotes: persistent/refractory GD, antithyroid drugs over 5 years with positive TRAb. The TCR library was made from RNA that had been extracted from PBMCs in TRIzol. Through Arm-PCR of CDR3 regions and iRepertoire HTBI primers, TCR beta libraries were built. TCRdb re-analysed the multiplex PCR reads in MiXCR, keeping a single row per CDR3 protein. This table has 350,000 to 450,000 distinct CDR3 sequences, roughly 23% appearing once. The starting material was peripheral blood mononuclear cells (PBMCs), obtained when the disease was refractory, from a patient treated with antithyroid drugs. The receptors were gathered from a female donor with Graves disease.

This clonotype was counted only a few times. The chain links TRBV9 to TRBJ2-7, with D possibly matching TRBD2 (6 bases). The germline gives CDR1 SGDLS, CDR2 YYNGEE. The CDR3 is made up of 14 amino acids. V dropped 0 bases and J dropped 6 bases, with 13 bases sitting between them. As DNA, the CDR3 is TGTGCCAGCAGCGTAGGGACGACTAGAAGCGAGCAGTACTTC. Its protein is CASSVGTTRSEQYF.

This clonotype occurred many times. J is TRBJ2-7 and V is TRBV28; TRBD1 matches 10 bases. Germline lookup yields CDR1 MDHEN and CDR2 SYDVKM. There are 14 residues in the CDR3. Unmatched junction bases numbered 2, after V lost 4 bases and J lost 2 bases. Here the CDR3 DNA reads TGTGCCAGCAGTTCGGGACAGGGGACCTACGAGCAGTACTTC. This encodes CASSSGQGTYEQYF.

This clonotype was seen ten or more times. The chain recombines TRBV7-9 with TRBJ1-4; maybe TRBD1 (6 bases). From germline, CDR1 is SEHNR and CDR2 FQNEAQ (reference sequence). The CDR3 runs to 14 residues. V dropped 8 bases and J dropped 8 bases, with 18 bases sitting between them. As DNA, the CDR3 is TGTGCCAGCGGAACAACAGGGTTGGTAGAAAAACTGTTTTTT. This sequence encodes CASGTTGLVEKLFF.

This clonotype was detected a few times. The chain links TRBV19 to TRBJ1-5; tentatively, D is TRBD1 (5 bases). The V gene's germline CDR1 is LNHDA and CDR2 SQIVND (reference sequence). CDR3 length equals 16 residues. The germline V and J ends were trimmed by 1 base and 5 bases, with 15 bases remaining between them. The CDR3 spells CASSIVGGTGYQPQHF. For the CDR3, the DNA is TGTGCCAGTAGTATAGTAGGAGGGACCGGTTATCAGCCCCAGCATTTT.

This clonotype appeared many times. This rearrangement joins TRBV28 to TRBJ1-4; no definite D call. Trimming pared 6 bases from V and 6 bases from J, leaving 8 bases between. Germline assignment: CDR1 MDHEN and CDR2 SYDVKM. This CDR3 has 12 amino acids. The CDR3 coding sequence is TGTGCCAGCAGCCCTCCCGATGAAAAACTGTTTTTT. It is translated as CASSPPDEKLFF. The full variable domain, completed using reference TRBV28 and TRBJ1-4, is DVKVTQSSRYLVKRTGEKVFLECVQDMDHENMFWYRQDPGLGLRLIYFSYDVKMKEKGDIPEGYSVSREKKERFSLILESASTNQTSMYLCASSPPDEKLFFGSGTQLSVL.

This clonotype was seen repeatedly, ten times or more. This chain links TRBV20-1 with TRBJ1-5; D not resolved. Germline CDR1 reads DFQATT; CDR2 reads SNEGSKA (reference sequence). The CDR3 runs 11 residues. Between the trimmed V and J ends, which lost 2 bases and 7 bases, there was a span of 6 bases. The CDR3 sequence is CSARSGQPQHF. The CDR3 region has the DNA TGCAGTGCTAGAAGCGGGCAGCCCCAGCATTTT.

This clonotype came up a few times. This chain joins TRBV7-9 and TRBJ2-7; 12 bases agree with TRBD2. The junction had 9 bases not matched to a gene; V was cut back by 6 bases and J by 0 bases. The germline CDR1 and CDR2 sequences are SEHNR and FQNEAQ (reference sequence). The CDR3 runs to 17 residues. The CDR3 DNA follows: TGTGCCAGCAGTTCATACGGACTAGCGGGGAACTCCTACGAGCAGTACTTC. Its protein is CASSSYGLAGNSYEQYF. The full variable domain, rest sourced from reference TRBV7-9 and TRBJ2-7, is DTGVSQNPRHKITKRGQNVTFRCDPISEHNRLYWYRQTLGQGPEFLTYFQNEAQLEKSRLLSDRFSAERPKGSFSTLEIQRTEQGDSAMYLCASSSYGLAGNSYEQYFGPGTRLTVT.

The chain has TRBV2 and TRBJ1-5; 10 nucleotides align to TRBD1. This CDR3 comprises 20 residues. V shed 5 bases, J shed 4 bases, and the junction held 20 bases outside the gene matches. CDR1 is SNHLY and CDR2 is FYNNEI in the germline V gene. The CDR3 DNA follows: TGTGCCAGCAGTTTCTGGCAAATTCGCGGACAGGGGGTTCTGAATCAGCCCCAGCATTTT. Translation: CASSFWQIRGQGVLNQPQHF.

This clonotype was detected a few times. The chain is built from TRBV7-9 and TRBJ2-1; tentatively, D is TRBD2 (5 bases). V dropped 6 bases and J dropped 5 bases, with 20 bases sitting between them. CDR3 length: 16 residues. In germline, CDR1 is SEHNR, CDR2 FQNEAQ (reference sequence). The CDR3 sequence: CASSWARAGAHNEQFF. The CDR3 coding sequence is TGTGCCAGCAGTTGGGCCCGCGCGGGTGCCCACAATGAGCAGTTCTTC.

The chain recombines TRBV20-1 with TRBJ2-7; maybe TRBD2 (6 bases). The V end was cut by 2 bases, the J end by 3 bases, with 11 bases between. The CDR3 is 13 residues long. From germline, CDR1 is DFQATT and CDR2 SNEGSKA (reference sequence). CDR3 sequence: CSARLASFYEQYF. The CDR3, as DNA: TGCAGTGCTAGACTAGCGAGCTTCTACGAGCAGTACTTC.

This clonotype was counted at least ten times. The V gene is TRBV20-1, the J gene TRBJ2-7; D is perhaps TRBD1 or TRBD2 (6 bases each). CDR1 is DFQATT and CDR2 is SNEGSKA in the germline V gene (reference sequence). The CDR3 consists of 12 residues. Between the trimmed V and J ends, which lost 6 bases and 1 base, there was a span of 10 bases. CDR3 coding DNA: TGCAGTGCCGAAGGGGGGTCCTACGAGCAGTACTTC. As protein: CSAEGGSYEQYF.

This clonotype was counted many times. The V call is TRBV5-6, the J call TRBJ1-3; no definite D call. CDR1 is SGHDT, CDR2 YYEEEE, per germline. The ends were cut back, 0 bases at V and 4 bases at J, with 8 bases in the middle. CDR3 length equals 14 residues. CDR3 loop: CASSLVASGNTIYF. The CDR3 DNA reads as TGTGCCAGCAGCTTGGTGGCCTCCGGAAACACCATATATTTT.

Note on this clonotype: This sequence may be a read error, since a much larger clone differs from it by one base. The CDR3 carries no conserved terminal phenylalanine or tryptophan, so it likely arises from a read error. The chain couples TRBV6-1 to TRBJ1-5; no reliable D call. V was pared by 4 bases and J by 2 bases, with 15 bases between. The CDR3 extends over 16 amino acids. Germline CDR1 MNHNS, CDR2 SASEGT. DNA of the CDR3: TGTGCCAGCAGTGTTCGACATCGGGGTGGCAATCAGCCCCAGCATTCT. Translated: CASSVRHRGGNQPQHS.

CDR3 sequence (DNA): TGTGCCAGCAGTGGGTACAGCACCCAAGAGACCCAGTACTTC. Its translation: CASSGYSTQETQYF. The rearrangement uses TRBV2 and TRBJ2-5; D not resolved. CDR3 length equals 14 residues. V was shortened by 4 bases and J by 1 base, with 10 bases between the two germline ends. Germline-derived CDR1 and CDR2 are SNHLY and FYNNEI.

As for this clonotype: A read error may be the cause here, since a much bigger clone is one base away. This sequence joins TRBV7-9 and TRBJ2-7; maybe TRBD1 (6 bases). Matching the DNA end better, TRBJ2-5 makes the J call doubtful. Germline lookup yields CDR1 SEHNR and CDR2 FQNEAQ (reference sequence). The CDR3 is 16 amino acids. CDR3 nucleotide sequence: TGTGTCAGCAGCTTAGGGGGAGTGGCGCCACAAGAGACCCAGTACTTC. Translation gives CVSSLGGVAPQETQYF.

This clonotype has more than one count but fewer than ten. V usage is TRBV5-1 and J usage is TRBJ2-1, with 12 nucleotides matching TRBD2. Per germline, CDR1 SGHRS and CDR2 YFSETQ. The CDR3 has 15 amino acids. Losses at the gene ends were 2 bases for V and 13 bases for J; bases not matched to a gene: 10. CDR3 sequence: CASSLVTSGSSFQFF. CDR3 nucleotide sequence: TGCGCCAGCAGCTTAGTGACTAGCGGGAGTTCCTTTCAGTTCTTC.

The chain joins TRBV9 to TRBJ1-3; a weak D match, TRBD1 (5 bases). The CDR3 has 15 residues. The ends were cut back, 0 bases at V and 4 bases at J, with 11 bases in the middle. Germline CDR1 reads SGDLS; CDR2 reads YYNGEE. For the CDR3, the DNA is TGTGCCAGCAGCGTAGCTCCAGGGAGAGGAAACACCATATATTTT. Protein sequence: CASSVAPGRGNTIYF.

The gene calls are TRBV20-1 and TRBJ2-1; D is perhaps TRBD2 (6 bases). The ends were cut back, 4 bases at V and 13 bases at J, with 17 bases in the middle. The CDR3 runs to 12 residues. CDR1 is DFQATT and CDR2 is SNEGSKA in the germline V gene (reference sequence). Written as DNA, the CDR3 is TGCAGTGCTATCGGGGGAGCGGAGTTACAGTTCTTC. Its translation: CSAIGGAELQFF.

This chain uses TRBV2 with TRBJ2-3; 8 bases are shared with TRBD2. Germline V lookup: CDR1 SNHLY, CDR2 FYNNEI. The length of the CDR3 is 15 residues. J gave up 1 base and V 5 bases, and 5 bases lay outside the gene matches. The CDR3 DNA sequence: TGTGCCAGCAGTAAGACTAGCGTCGGCACAGATACGCAGTATTTT. It is translated as CASSKTSVGTDTQYF. Based on the CDR3 plus reference TRBV2 and TRBJ2-3, the full variable domain is EPEVTQTPSHQVTQMGQEVILRCVPISNHLYFYWYRQILGQKVEFLVSFYNNEISEKSEIFDDQFSVERPDGSNFTLKIRSTKLEDSAMYFCASSKTSVGTDTQYFGPGTRLTVL.

A remark on this clonotype: This clone may be a read error of a much larger clone one base away. This chain uses TRBV27 with TRBJ2-2; maybe TRBD2 (5 bases). Germline assignment: CDR1 MNHEY and CDR2 SMNVEV (reference sequence). This CDR3 is 14 amino acids long. The CDR3 region is CASSLYGMVGKLFF. As DNA, the CDR3 is TGTGCCAGCAGTTTATACGGGATGGTCGGGAAGCTGTTTTTT.

The chain joins TRBV2 to TRBJ2-7; no reliable D call. Germline assignment: CDR1 SNHLY and CDR2 FYNNEI. Trimming took 2 bases from V and 2 from J, leaving 10 bases between them. The CDR3 consists of 14 residues. The CDR3 is CASSERAKTYEQYF. The CDR3 DNA reads TGTGCCAGCAGTGAACGTGCCAAAACCTACGAGCAGTACTTC. The full variable domain, in which reference TRBV2 and TRBJ2-7 provide the parts outside the CDR3, is EPEVTQTPSHQVTQMGQEVILRCVPISNHLYFYWYRQILGQKVEFLVSFYNNEISEKSEIFDDQFSVERPDGSNFTLKIRSTKLEDSAMYFCASSERAKTYEQYFGPGTRLTVT.

This chain connects TRBV2 to TRBJ2-2; D gene uncertain. Per the germline V gene, CDR1 is SNHLY and CDR2 is FYNNEI. This CDR3 has 13 residues. V lost 5 bases and J lost 3, with 7 bases in between. The DNA of the CDR3 is TGTGCCAGCAGTAATACCCACACCGGGGAGCTGTTTTTT. Amino acids: CASSNTHTGELFF. Filled out from reference TRBV2 and TRBJ2-2, the complete variable domain reads EPEVTQTPSHQVTQMGQEVILRCVPISNHLYFYWYRQILGQKVEFLVSFYNNEISEKSEIFDDQFSVERPDGSNFTLKIRSTKLEDSAMYFCASSNTHTGELFFGEGSRLTVL.

This clonotype was found many times. The chain is built from TRBV28 and TRBJ1-2; no firm D call. CDR1 and CDR2 (germline): MDHEN, SYDVKM. CDR3 length equals 13 residues. Trimming removed 7 bases at V and 8 bases at J, with 17 bases between. The CDR3 region has the DNA TGTGCCAGCATAGGTTTGGAGTACGGAGGCTACACCTTC. It translates to CASIGLEYGGYTF.

The V gene is TRBV30, the J gene TRBJ1-5; a possible D gene is TRBD1 (5 bases). This CDR3 is 15 amino acids long. Trimming pared 0 bases from V and 5 bases from J, leaving 14 bases between. The germline V gene has CDR1 GTSNPN and CDR2 SVGIG (reference sequence). CDR3 in DNA: TGTGCCTGGAGTGTTAGGGGTCCCCCACATCAGCCCCAGCATTTT. Amino acid sequence: CAWSVRGPPHQPQHF.

A few counts support this clonotype. The genes are TRBV10-3 and TRBJ2-1; unclear D gene. Germline-derived CDR1 and CDR2 are ENHRY and SYGVKD. This CDR3 spans 12 amino acids. V was shortened by 7 bases and J by 5 bases, with 9 bases between the two germline ends. The CDR3 region is CAIIGPNNEQFF. In nucleotides, the CDR3 is TGTGCCATCATCGGGCCGAACAATGAGCAGTTCTTC.

This clonotype was counted many times. V is TRBV20-1 and J is TRBJ2-7, with 13 positions matching TRBD2. In germline, CDR1 is DFQATT, CDR2 SNEGSKA (reference sequence). V lost 2 bases to trimming and J lost 2 bases; unmatched junction nucleotides: 6. The CDR3 runs to 16 residues. In DNA, the CDR3 is TGCAGTGCTAGATCCGGGACTAGCGGGAACACCTACGAGCAGTACTTC. This codes for CSARSGTSGNTYEQYF.

This clonotype was recorded many times. J is TRBJ2-7 and V is TRBV20-1; 11 positions agree with TRBD1. The CDR3 runs to 15 residues. The ends lost 3 bases at V and 5 bases at J; junction bases unmatched: 9. Per germline, CDR1 DFQATT and CDR2 SNEGSKA (reference sequence). The CDR3 loop reads CSARLPGQGDHEQYF. The CDR3 bases are TGCAGTGCTAGGCTCCCGGGACAGGGGGACCACGAGCAGTACTTC.